This T cell receptor beta chain is drawn from a study of T-cell memory formation after mild COVID-19. At the level of the study: Most TCR clusters belonged to a single donor.

One entry per CDR3 protein, called by TCRdb with MiXCR from the 5' RACE reads. The repertoire holds around 250,000 distinct CDR3 sequences, with 15% to 20% as singletons. Germline V gene data show CDR1 as KGHSH and CDR2 as LQKENI. The CDR3 has 15 residues. J lost 5 bases, V lost 3 bases, and 9 bases had no gene match. Sequencing input: PBMCs or a T cell subset sorted from them (not recorded which). This TCR was sampled from a man between 18 and 29 years old who had mild COVID-19 (a few samples of this study predate the infection). Cell type and time point are not known. The chain joins TRBV18 to TRBJ1-1; 7 nucleotides match TRBD1. In DNA, the CDR3 is TGTGCCAGCTCACCCTATAAGGGGGCGCGGACTGAAGCTTTCTTT. As protein: CASSPYKGARTEAFF.